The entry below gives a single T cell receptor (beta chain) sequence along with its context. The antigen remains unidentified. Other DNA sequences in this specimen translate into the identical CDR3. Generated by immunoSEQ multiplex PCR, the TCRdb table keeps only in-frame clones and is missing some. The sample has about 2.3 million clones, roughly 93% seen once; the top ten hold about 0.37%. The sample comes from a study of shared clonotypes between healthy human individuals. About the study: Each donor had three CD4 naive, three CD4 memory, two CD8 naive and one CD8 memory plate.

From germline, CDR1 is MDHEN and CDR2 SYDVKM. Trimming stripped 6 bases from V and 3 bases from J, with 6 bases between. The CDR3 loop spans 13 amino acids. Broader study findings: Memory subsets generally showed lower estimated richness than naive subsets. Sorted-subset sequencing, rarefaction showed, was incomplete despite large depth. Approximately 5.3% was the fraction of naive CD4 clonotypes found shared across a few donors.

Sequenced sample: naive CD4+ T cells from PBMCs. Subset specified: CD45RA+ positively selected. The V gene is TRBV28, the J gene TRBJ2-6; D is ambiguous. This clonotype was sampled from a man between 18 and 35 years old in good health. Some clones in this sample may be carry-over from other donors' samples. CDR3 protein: CASRVGGANVLTF. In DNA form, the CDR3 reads TGTGCCAGCAGGGTCGGTGGGGCCAACGTCCTGACTTTC. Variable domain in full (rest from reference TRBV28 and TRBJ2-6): DVKVTQSSRYLVKRTGEKVFLECVQDMDHENMFWYRQDPGLGLRLIYFSYDVKMKEKGDIPEGYSVSREKKERFSLILESASTNQTSMYLCASRVGGANVLTFGAGSRLTVL.